Presented here are 32 T cell receptor beta chains from one specimen sequenced in a study of CD8 T cells in ankylosing spondylitis. TCRdb ran MiXCR on the 5' RACE reads and lists one entry per CDR3 protein. The sample includes about 160,000 distinct CDR3 sequences, around 18% seen only once; the top ten take about 7.8%. The specimen was blood, either unsorted or a sorted T cell fraction (not recorded which). The receptors originated from a male donor with ankylosing spondylitis or in good health (not recorded which).

This clonotype was counted ten times or more. This chain links TRBV5-1 with TRBJ2-1, with 7 bases aligning to TRBD2. CDR3 size: 15 residues. The V gene's germline CDR1 is SGHRS and CDR2 YFSETQ. V was clipped by 0 bases and J by 5 bases; unmatched bases: 5. The CDR3 region is CASSLVRGRDNEQFF. The CDR3 region has the DNA TGCGCCAGCAGCTTGGTTCGGGGGAGGGACAATGAGCAGTTCTTC.

The chain recombines TRBV3-1 with TRBJ2-3; weak D call: TRBD2 (6 bases). The germline V gene encodes CDR1 LGHDT and CDR2 YNNKEL (reference sequence). Trimming left V 2 bases short and J 11 bases short, with 20 bases between. CDR3 length: 15 residues. The CDR3 sequence: CASSQIRGGGGKQYF. CDR3 bases: TGTGCCAGCAGCCAAATCCGTGGAGGTGGGGGGAAGCAGTATTTT.

In this sample, this clonotype turned up many times. The chain uses TRBV24-1 and TRBJ2-3, with a tentative D call TRBD2 (6 bases). Germline CDR1 and CDR2: KGHDR and SFDVKD. V was clipped by 4 bases and J by 2 bases, with 15 bases between them. The CDR3 has 16 amino acids. The CDR3 coding sequence is TGTGCCACCAGTGACCGCGGACGGGACTCCACAGATACGCAGTATTTT. Protein product: CATSDRGRDSTDTQYF.

This rearrangement joins TRBV12-3 or TRBV12-4 to TRBJ1-4; possibly TRBD1 for D (6 bases). The CDR3 sequence is 14 residues long. V gave up 6 bases and J gave up 5 bases, with 13 bases separating them. CDR3 sequence reads: CASRVTGGNEKLFF. CDR3 DNA: TGTGCCAGCAGGGTGACAGGCGGGAATGAAAAACTGTTTTTT.

This clonotype appeared a few times. The genes are TRBV2 and TRBJ1-4; D is possibly TRBD1 (5 bases). Germline values: CDR1 SNHLY, CDR2 FYNNEI. There are 14 residues in the CDR3. Trimming took 3 bases from V and 6 from J, leaving 11 bases between them. CDR3 sequence (DNA): TGTGCCAGCAGTGAGGGGGTGGGTGATGAAAAACTGTTTTTT. Its protein is CASSEGVGDEKLFF.

The rearrangement uses TRBV18 and TRBJ1-6; 9 nucleotides match TRBD1. With V trimmed by 0 bases and J by 4 bases, 1 base remained unmatched. The V gene's germline CDR1 is KGHSH and CDR2 LQKENI. This CDR3 has 16 amino acids. The CDR3 loop reads CASSPPGQGYNSPLHF. The CDR3, as DNA: TGTGCCAGCTCACCACCGGGACAGGGTTATAATTCACCCCTCCACTTT.

This clonotype was observed a handful of times. The chain employs TRBV30 and TRBJ2-1, with D perhaps TRBD1 (6 bases). CDR3 size: 14 residues. The ends were cut back, 0 bases at V and 6 bases at J, with 12 bases in the middle. Germline V CDR1 and CDR2: GTSNPN, SVGIG (reference sequence). CDR3 DNA sequence: TGTGCCTGGAGTGTAGGGGGAGTTATCAATGAGCAGTTCTTC. Translated: CAWSVGGVINEQFF.

CDR3 sequence reads: CASSLIDRVFGANVLTF. In DNA form, the CDR3 reads TGTGCCAGCAGTTTAATTGACAGAGTCTTTGGGGCCAACGTCCTGACTTTC. The chain couples TRBV28 to TRBJ2-6; tentative D call: TRBD1 (5 bases). V was trimmed by 2 bases and J by 3 bases, leaving 14 bases between them. Per the germline V gene, CDR1 is MDHEN and CDR2 is SYDVKM. The CDR3 loop spans 17 amino acids.

This clonotype came up many times. The chain combines TRBV16 with TRBJ1-2, with no clear D. Between the trimmed V and J ends, which lost 2 bases and 1 base, there was a span of 8 bases. The CDR3 runs to 14 residues. Germline CDR1 reads KGHSY; CDR2 reads FQNENV. The CDR3 bases are TGTGCCAGCAGCCAAGGTAGCTTTAACTATGGCTACACCTTC. Translating gives CASSQGSFNYGYTF.

This clonotype was detected many times. One end of the junction varies from germline; a read error may be responsible. The rearrangement uses TRBV29-1 and TRBJ2-1, with TRBD2 matching 9 bases. Germline V gene lookup returns CDR1 SQVTM and CDR2 ANQGSEA. The CDR3 totals 14 residues. CDR3 amino acids: CSAESSGNYNEQFF. The CDR3 DNA reads as TGCAGCGCTGAATCTAGCGGGAACTACAATGAGCAGTTCTTC.

V and J are TRBV5-1 and TRBJ2-1; no definite D call. CDR1 is SGHRS and CDR2 is YFSETQ in the germline V gene. The CDR3 is 13 amino acids. V was trimmed by 4 bases and J by 4 bases, leaving 9 bases between them. CDR3 in amino acids: CASSLLRYNEQFF. CDR3 sequence (DNA): TGCGCCAGCAGCCTTTTAAGATACAATGAGCAGTTCTTC.

This clonotype appeared a few times. The chain combines TRBV5-1 with TRBJ2-1; 7 bases align to TRBD2. This CDR3 is built from 16 residues. Germline CDR1 is SGHRS and CDR2 is YFSETQ. V dropped 0 bases and J dropped 6; count of bases not matched to a gene: 9. The CDR3 is CASSLGFSAGVNEQFF. CDR3 DNA sequence: TGCGCCAGCAGCTTGGGGTTTTCTGCGGGAGTCAATGAGCAGTTCTTC.

A few counts support this clonotype. J is TRBJ2-5 and V is TRBV9; TRBD2 is a possible D gene (5 bases). V gave up 4 bases and J gave up 5 bases, with 15 bases separating them. This CDR3 is 14 amino acids long. In germline, CDR1 is SGDLS, CDR2 YYNGEE. Here the CDR3 reads CASSPRAGRETQYF. The DNA of the CDR3 is TGTGCCAGCAGCCCCCGTGCGGGCCGGGAGACCCAGTACTTC. Supplemented by reference TRBV9 and TRBJ2-5, the full variable domain reads DSGVTQTPKHLITATGQRVTLRCSPRSGDLSVYWYQQSLDQGLQFLIQYYNGEERAKGNILERFSAQQFPDLHSELNLSSLELGDSALYFCASSPRAGRETQYFGPGTRLLVL.

V usage is TRBV27 and J usage is TRBJ2-2; D may correspond to TRBD1 or TRBD2 (5 bases each). Between the trimmed V and J ends, which lost 4 bases and 2 bases, there was a span of 14 bases. The CDR3 length is 16 residues. Germline-derived CDR1 and CDR2 are MNHEY and SMNVEV (reference sequence). CDR3 region: CASSSHPGANTGELFF. The CDR3 nucleotides read TGTGCCAGCAGTTCACATCCCGGGGCTAACACCGGGGAGCTGTTTTTT.

In its sample, this clonotype was seen a few times. The chain joins TRBV12-3 or TRBV12-4 to TRBJ1-4, with 8 bases identical to TRBD1. The CDR3 has 12 residues. V dropped 10 bases and J dropped 6; count of bases not matched to a gene: 4. CDR3 nucleotide sequence: TGTGCCACTGGACAGGGTGATGAAAAACTGTTTTTT. Amino acid sequence: CATGQGDEKLFF.

The chain has TRBV24-1 and TRBJ2-1; TRBD2 agrees at 14 bases. This CDR3 contains 19 residues. V dropped 3 bases and J dropped 2; count of bases not matched to a gene: 8. CDR1 and CDR2 (germline): KGHDR, SFDVKD. The CDR3 loop reads CATSDPGTSGSSAYNEQFF. CDR3 DNA sequence: TGTGCCACCAGTGATCCAGGGACTAGCGGGAGCTCGGCCTACAATGAGCAGTTCTTC.

CDR3 region: CASSISGRYNEQFF. The CDR3 DNA sequence: TGTGCCAGCAGCATTAGCGGGCGATACAATGAGCAGTTCTTC. The genes are TRBV7-7 and TRBJ2-1; 7 nucleotides match TRBD2. V shed 5 bases and J 4 bases; nucleotides not matched to a gene: 5. There are 14 residues in the CDR3. Germline V gene lookup returns CDR1 SSHAT and CDR2 FNYEAQ (reference sequence). Combining the CDR3 with reference TRBV7-7 and TRBJ2-1 gives the whole variable domain GAGVSQSPRYKVTKRGQDVTLRCDPISSHATLYWYQQALGQGPEFLTYFNYEAQPDKSGLPSDRFSAERPEGSISTLTIQRTEQRDSAMYRCASSISGRYNEQFFGPGTRLTVL.

The J gene is TRBJ2-1, the V gene TRBV11-3; 9 bases match TRBD2. Germline V gene data show CDR1 as SGHNT and CDR2 as YENEEA. This CDR3 is 15 amino acids long. The trim removed 5 bases at V and 5 bases at J, leaving 7 bases unmatched. The chain's CDR3 is CASSLSGSTDNEQFF. The CDR3 coding sequence is TGTGCCAGCAGCCTTAGCGGGAGTACCGACAATGAGCAGTTCTTC.

This clonotype was seen at least ten times. The CDR3 reads CASRPIWSNTEAFF. In DNA form, the CDR3 reads TGTGCCAGCAGACCGATATGGAGCAACACTGAAGCTTTCTTT. The chain employs TRBV14 and TRBJ1-1; D not resolved. V was clipped by 6 bases and J by 2 bases, with 13 bases between them. Germline lookup yields CDR1 SGHDN and CDR2 FVKESK. This CDR3 has 14 amino acids.

Only a few counts were recorded for this clonotype. The chain links TRBV6-1 to TRBJ2-7, with 7 bases identical to TRBD1. Trimming removed 6 bases from V and 4 bases from J; junction bases left unmatched: 9. CDR1 and CDR2 (germline): MNHNS, SASEGT. The CDR3 length is 14 residues. Here the CDR3 reads CASSLDRGRYEQYF. Here the CDR3 DNA reads TGTGCCAGCAGCCTCGATAGGGGGCGATACGAGCAGTACTTC.

This clonotype was seen many times. The rearrangement links TRBV5-1 to TRBJ2-5; the match to TRBD1 covers 10 bases. Germline V gene data show CDR1 as SGHRS and CDR2 as YFSETQ. V dropped 4 bases and J dropped 2; count of bases not matched to a gene: 5. This CDR3 has 15 residues. The CDR3 is CASSGGTGEQETQYF. The CDR3 DNA reads as TGCGCCAGCAGCGGAGGGACAGGGGAACAAGAGACCCAGTACTTC.

J is TRBJ2-2 and V is TRBV5-5; D remains ambiguous. V was clipped by 1 base and J by 5 bases, with 9 bases between them. Germline CDR1 reads SGHKS; CDR2 reads YYEKEE (reference sequence). This CDR3 is 14 amino acids long. Written as DNA, the CDR3 is TGTGCCAGCAGCTTGTTGGTCACAACCGGGGAGCTGTTTTTT. It codes for CASSLLVTTGELFF.

This clonotype was detected a few times. The rearrangement joins TRBV18 to TRBJ1-6, with TRBD1 as a possible D gene (5 bases). Germline V gene sequence: CDR1 KGHSH, CDR2 LQKENI. The CDR3 spans 15 residues. Trimming removed 2 bases from V and 7 bases from J, with 12 bases in between. CDR3: CASSPAGTVNSPLHF. The CDR3 bases are TGTGCCAGCTCACCAGCCGGGACGGTCAATTCACCCCTCCACTTT.

This clonotype was recorded at least ten times. V is TRBV6-4 and J is TRBJ2-2; D might be TRBD2 (6 bases). The CDR3 covers 16 residues. Trimming removed 1 base from V and 1 base from J, with 10 bases in between. Germline loops: CDR1 MRHNA, CDR2 SNTAGT. The CDR3 reads CASSDYGTGNTGELFF. The CDR3 DNA is TGTGCCAGCAGTGACTATGGGACTGGGAACACCGGGGAGCTGTTTTTT.

This clonotype was counted many times. An end of the junction differs from the germline gene, which may be a read error. The chain is built from TRBV5-1 and TRBJ1-2; D not resolved. CDR3 size: 13 residues. Germline CDR1 is SGHRS and CDR2 is YFSETQ. CDR3 bases: TGCGCAAGCAGTGGTTTCGCTAACTATGGCTACACCTTC. This translates into CASSGFANYGYTF. Drawing the rest from reference TRBV5-1 and TRBJ1-2, the complete variable domain is KAGVTQTPRYLIKTRGQQVTLSCSPISGHRSVSWYQQTPGQGLQFLFEYFSETQRNKGNFPGRFSGRQFSNSRSEMNVSTLELGDSALYLCASSGFANYGYTFGSGTRLTVV.

The rearrangement links TRBV18 to TRBJ1-5, with 7 bases aligning to TRBD1. Germline values: CDR1 KGHSH, CDR2 LQKENI. V trimming: 6 bases; J trimming: 3 bases; junction bases outside the gene matches: 8. The CDR3 totals 15 residues. CDR3 sequence reads: CASSSQGILNQPQHF. CDR3 nucleotides: TGTGCCAGCTCGTCACAGGGGATTCTCAATCAGCCCCAGCATTTT.

This clonotype was recorded at least ten times. DNA for the CDR3: TGTGCCAGCACACAGCAGCAAGAGACCCAGTACTTC. It is translated as CASTQQQETQYF. This chain uses TRBV2 with TRBJ2-5; D not resolved. V gave up 7 bases and J gave up 2 bases, with 8 bases separating them. Germline V gene lookup returns CDR1 SNHLY and CDR2 FYNNEI. This CDR3 has 12 amino acids.

This clonotype showed up just a few times. The chain couples TRBV12-3 or TRBV12-4 to TRBJ1-6, with a tentative D call TRBD1 (5 bases). Trimming left V 3 bases short and J 10 bases short, with 10 bases between. CDR3 length: 13 residues. CDR3 sequence reads: CASSLQGVSPLHF. The CDR3 DNA is TGTGCCAGCAGTTTGCAGGGAGTATCACCCCTCCACTTT.

This sequence joins TRBV9 and TRBJ2-2; 13 positions agree with TRBD2. With V trimmed by 0 bases and J by 3 bases, 2 bases remained unmatched. This CDR3 comprises 17 residues. Germline V gene sequence: CDR1 SGDLS, CDR2 YYNGEE. DNA of the CDR3: TGTGCCAGCAGCGTAGGGGGACTAGCGGGATACACCGGGGAGCTGTTTTTT. Amino acids: CASSVGGLAGYTGELFF.

This clonotype was observed a handful of times. The chain employs TRBV20-1 and TRBJ1-6; D remains ambiguous. Trimming left V 4 bases short and J 9 bases short, with 22 bases between. Germline V gene sequence: CDR1 DFQATT, CDR2 SNEGSKA (reference sequence). The CDR3 covers 16 residues. The CDR3 loop reads CSANEAPGLLGSPLHF. CDR3 coding DNA: TGCAGTGCTAATGAGGCCCCGGGCCTATTAGGTTCACCCCTCCACTTT.

This chain joins TRBV25-1 and TRBJ2-7; the D gene is possibly TRBD1 (5 bases). Germline loops: CDR1 MGHDK, CDR2 SYGVNS. V was clipped by 6 bases and J by 4 bases, with 16 bases between them. The CDR3 totals 14 residues. The CDR3 region has the DNA TGTGCCAGCAGGACTCAGGGAAACTCTTACGAGCAGTACTTC. This sequence encodes CASRTQGNSYEQYF.

The chain couples TRBV12-3 or TRBV12-4 to TRBJ2-7; 7 bases are a match to TRBD1. The CDR3 is made up of 13 amino acids. V was clipped by 3 bases and J by 12 bases; unmatched bases: 11. CDR3: CASSFLPMTGLYF. The CDR3 coding sequence is TGTGCCAGCAGTTTCCTCCCTATGACAGGGCTGTACTTC.